This T cell receptor beta chain was found in a study of T cells in Graves' hyperthyroidism and ophthalmopathy (dated by TCRdb to the late 2010s). Study-level background: Peripheral blood samples were taken at initial diagnosis, before any treatment was given. A discovery cohort of about a hundred patients, approximately 44 with Graves' ophthalmopathy and 55 to 65 with stable Graves' hyperthyroidism, was used to find distinguishing TCR V-J signatures. An independent validation cohort of 18 to 20 hyperthyroidism patients and about 15 patients who later progressed to ophthalmopathy tested prospective prediction of ophthalmopathy. The roughly 94 discovery patients were randomly divided into training and test sets at a 7:3 ratio. In about 6 Graves' hyperthyroidism patients, the study also compared T-cell repertoires from thyroid tissue with T-cell repertoires from blood. Once sampling was done, hyperthyroidism patients were given methimazole at a starting dose of 30 mg daily, whereas ophthalmopathy patients were given high-dose intravenous methylprednisolone. According to the paper, TCR Vbeta CDR3 sequencing was carried out on roughly 130 peripheral blood samples, which came from under 50 ophthalmopathy, fewer than 80 hyperthyroidism and about 17 progressor patients. The paper as a whole reports these results and caveats: Most expanded thyroid clonotypes (frequency above 0.001) were also detected in blood, a finding suggesting that blood repertoires may reflect thyroid immune responses. No statistical method was used to set the sample size in advance, and investigators knew the group allocation. In validation, progression to ophthalmopathy was predicted by the model with nearly 71% sensitivity and just over 72% specificity, a median of approximately 6.5 months before onset. A 13 V-J signature model separated ophthalmopathy from stable hyperthyroidism, with around 88% sensitivity and about 81% specificity in cross-validation and 80%/75% in testing.

This clonotype was counted a few times. Its antigen remains unidentified. With only one base between it and a far larger clone, this is likely a read error. In the ophthalmopathy patients, disease was moderately to severely active, with a Clinical Activity Score of 3 or more, a NOSPECS grade of 4 or more, and a duration of less than 3 months. The study excluded patients with uncontrolled infections, other autoimmune diseases, pregnancy or lactation. Clinical symptoms, serum thyroxine and TRAb, thyroid ultrasound, and orbital computed tomography formed the basis for the diagnoses. PBMCs were isolated from about 10 ml of fresh peripheral blood by Ficoll-Paque density gradient centrifugation. Trizol reagent was used to extract total RNA, and RNA quality was then checked on an Agilent 2100 Bioanalyzer. The TCR beta CDR3 regions were amplified from RNA transcripts. A first-round RT-PCR of the TCR CDR3 used the HTBI primer set with the Qiagen OneStep RT-PCR kit. A second multiplex PCR round built the libraries, followed by size selection and purification. The libraries were sequenced on an Illumina HiSeq2000 using paired-end 100 bp reads. As for how the authors treated the data: SOAPnuke was used to process the raw data, with reads discarded if the reads contained adapters or uncalled bases, had a mean Phred below 15, or lacked an exact constant-primer or identifier match. COPE v1.2.5 was used to merge high-quality paired reads, and clonotypes were defined as unique nucleotide sequences. MiTCR v1.1 was used to align the clonotypes against IMGT TRBV, TRBD and TRBJ reference segments. Analysis was restricted to V-J combinations with a frequency above 0.0001, which covered 98% to 99.2% of repertoires. A TCS score was defined as the ratio of F50 (clonal expansion) to E x V (chaos), with BLOSUM62-based TCRdist applied between CDR3 peptides within each V-J. Welch's t-statistics and random forest reduced 514 V-J features to 10 to 15, which were used in a naive Bayes classifier (R e1071). TCRdb trimmed the raw reads at Q25, called clones with MiXCR and kept productive beta chains. Merged by CDR3 protein, the rows form single entries marked with the most common genes and DNA. TCRdb assigned the V and J calls; the authors' analysis was not used. The sample records roughly 400,000 distinct CDR3 sequences, around 15% of which are singletons. The ten top clones hold 25% to 30% of the sample.

V is clipped by 0 bases and J by 1 base, and the sequence between their germline boundaries is 4 bases long. The CDR3 contains 13 residues, cysteine and phenylalanine counted. The entry retains the CDR3 DNA only, 39 bases that are in frame from base 1. As encoded in the germline V gene, CDR1 is SGDLS while CDR2 is YYNGEE. This receptor chain uses TRBV9 and TRBJ1-1, with no D gene named confidently. Specimen: blood. The receptor was derived from a man aged 50 to 59 with Graves' ophthalmopathy. The CDR3 is CASSVEGNTEAFF. The DNA is as follows: TGTGCCAGCAGCGTAGAAGGGAACACTGAAGCTTTCTTT.